This T cell receptor (beta chain) appears in the sequencing data of a study of T cell responses to AZD1222 COVID-19 vaccine. Study-wide points: Following two doses of AZD1222, Spike-specific TCR breadth and depth rose. In all cases, repertoires were sampled only after the peak T cell response.

Generated by immunoSEQ multiplex PCR, the TCRdb table keeps only in-frame clones and is missing some. The sample includes around 150,000 clones. The CDR3 runs to 13 residues. V was shortened by 9 bases and J by 3 bases, with 14 bases between the two germline ends. Germline V lookup: CDR1 LNHDA, CDR2 SQIVND (reference sequence). Note on this clone: What it binds is unknown.

The clonotype was recovered from an adult in good health. The sequenced sample consisted of peripheral blood. The chain couples TRBV19 to TRBJ1-1; D not resolved. CDR3 sequence (DNA): TGTGCCAGCAACCAGCGGGGATACACTGAAGCTTTCTTT. It codes for CASNQRGYTEAFF.